Reported below is one T cell receptor beta chain. The sample belongs to a study of blood T cell repertoires in COVID-19. About the research overall: From the United States, Italy and Spain came samples of acute and convalescent COVID-19. T cells, B-cell-depleted T cells, or PBMCs provided the cDNA or gDNA that served as material.

Original handling: Estimates of nucleated cell counts were drawn from the amplification of reference gene primers. The repertoire was sequenced with immunoSEQ multiplex PCR; TCRdb's copy has only in-frame clones and lacks some. V and J calls and clone size are as listed in that table; D and trimming were resolved from the DNA. The repertoire holds under 300,000 clones, approximately 86% seen once, with around 7.8% in the top ten. V lost 4 bases to trimming and J lost 4 bases; unmatched junction nucleotides: 5. The CDR3 covers 16 residues. CDR1 is LGHNA, CDR2 YNFKEQ, per germline. This sequence originates from a man in his 60s who had recovered from COVID-19. The V and J genes are TRBV4-2 and TRBJ2-3; 13 bases are a match to TRBD2. The sequencing sample was made of peripheral blood. The CDR3 sequence: CASSLLTSGGADTQYF. The CDR3 DNA sequence: TGTGCCAGCAGCCTCTTAACTAGCGGGGGGGCAGATACGCAGTATTTT.